A single TCR beta chain is shown here with its context. Treatment noted: preoperative locoregional IRX-2 cytokine immunotherapy. This phase Ib study tested locoregional IRX-2 cytokine immunotherapy given before surgery. This specimen belongs to a study of preoperative IRX-2 immunotherapy in early breast cancer. CDR1 MNHGY and CDR2 SAAAGT come from the germline V gene. The CDR3 runs to 13 residues. The V segment lost 6 bases and the J segment 0 bases; nucleotides outside the gene matches: 2. Only in-frame clones appear in the TCRdb table, and some are missing; sequencing was by immunoSEQ multiplex PCR. The repertoire has tens of thousands of clones, 89% of them found once; the top ten carry less than 2%.

The rearrangement uses TRBV6-8 and TRBJ2-7; the match to TRBD1 covers 7 bases. The sequencing used tumor tissue, collected after IRX-2 immunotherapy. The receptor's source is a human donor with breast cancer. CDR3 bases: TGTGCCAGCAGGGGGACAGCCTCCTACGAGCAGTACTTC. Encoded protein: CASRGTASYEQYF.